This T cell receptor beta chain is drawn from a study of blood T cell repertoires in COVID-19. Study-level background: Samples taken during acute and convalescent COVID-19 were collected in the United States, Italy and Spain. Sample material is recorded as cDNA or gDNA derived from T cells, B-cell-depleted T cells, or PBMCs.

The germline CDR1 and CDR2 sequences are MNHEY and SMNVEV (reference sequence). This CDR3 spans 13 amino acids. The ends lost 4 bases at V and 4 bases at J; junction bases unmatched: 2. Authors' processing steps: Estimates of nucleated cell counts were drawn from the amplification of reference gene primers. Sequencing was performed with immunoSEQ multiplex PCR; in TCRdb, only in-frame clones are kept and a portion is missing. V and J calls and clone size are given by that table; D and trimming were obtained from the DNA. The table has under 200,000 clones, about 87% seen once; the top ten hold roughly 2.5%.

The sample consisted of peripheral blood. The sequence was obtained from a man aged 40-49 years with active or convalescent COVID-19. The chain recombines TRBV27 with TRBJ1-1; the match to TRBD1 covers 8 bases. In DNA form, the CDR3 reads TGTGCCAGCAGTTCGACAGGGGCCACTGAAGCTTTCTTT. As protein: CASSSTGATEAFF.